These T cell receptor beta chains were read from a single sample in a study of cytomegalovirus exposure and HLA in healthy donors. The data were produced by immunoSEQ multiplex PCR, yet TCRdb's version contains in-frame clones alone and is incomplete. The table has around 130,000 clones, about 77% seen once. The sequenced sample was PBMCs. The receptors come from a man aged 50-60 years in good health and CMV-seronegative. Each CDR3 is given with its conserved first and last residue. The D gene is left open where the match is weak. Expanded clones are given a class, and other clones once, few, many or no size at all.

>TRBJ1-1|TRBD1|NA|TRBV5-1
CASSEDRGTEAFF
TGCGCCAGCAGCGAGGACAGGGGCACTGAAGCTTTCTTT
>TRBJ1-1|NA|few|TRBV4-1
CASSQEEGTKAFF
TGCGCCAGCAGCCAAGAAGAAGGGACAAAAGCTTTCTTT
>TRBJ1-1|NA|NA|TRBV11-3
CASSLGHQNTEAFF
TGTGCCAGCAGCTTAGGACACCAGAACACTGAAGCTTTCTTT
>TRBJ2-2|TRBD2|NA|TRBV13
CASSWGLALNTGELFF
TGTGCCAGCAGCTGGGGACTAGCGCTGAACACCGGGGAGCTGTTTTTT
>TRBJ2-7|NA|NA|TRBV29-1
CSPLWHHEQYF
TGCAGCCCCCTGTGGCACCACGAGCAGTACTTC
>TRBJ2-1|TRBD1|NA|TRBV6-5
CASRTGGNEQFF
TGTGCCAGCAGAACAGGGGGAAATGAGCAGTTCTTC
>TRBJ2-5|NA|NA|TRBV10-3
CAISEPRDSQETQYF
TGTGCCATCAGTGAGCCTCGGGACTCCCAAGAGACCCAGTACTTC
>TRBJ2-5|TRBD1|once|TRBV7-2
CASSPDRAPGTQYF
TGTGCCAGCAGCCCGGACAGGGCGCCGGGGACCCAGTACTTC
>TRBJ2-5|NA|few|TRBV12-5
CASGKEPQETQYF
TGTGCTAGCGGGAAGGAGCCCCAAGAGACCCAGTACTTC
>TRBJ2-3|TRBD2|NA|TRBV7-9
CASSLVLGSSGRIDTQYF
TGTGCCAGCAGCTTAGTCTTAGGTTCTAGCGGGAGAATTGATACGCAGTATTTT
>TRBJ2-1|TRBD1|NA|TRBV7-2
CASSLGGQGTGQFF
TGTGCCAGCAGCTTAGGAGGACAGGGAACTGGGCAGTTCTTC
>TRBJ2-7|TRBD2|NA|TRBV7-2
CASSRTSGRYEQYF
TGTGCCAGCAGCAGAACTAGCGGGAGGTACGAGCAGTACTTC
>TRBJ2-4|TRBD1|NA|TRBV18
CASSRGDRGNIQYF
TGTGCCAGCTCACGTGGGGACAGGGGAAACATTCAGTACTTC
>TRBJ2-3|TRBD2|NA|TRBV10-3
CASTSGVSTDTQYF
TGTGCCAGTACGAGCGGGGTAAGCACAGATACGCAGTATTTT
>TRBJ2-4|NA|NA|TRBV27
CAQQAETAKNIQYF
TGTGCCCAGCAGGCAGAGACAGCCAAAAACATTCAGTACTTC
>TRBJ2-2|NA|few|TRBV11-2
CASSLASGFTGELFF
TGTGCCAGCAGCTTAGCCTCAGGGTTCACCGGGGAGCTGTTTTTT
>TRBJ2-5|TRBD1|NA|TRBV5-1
CASSPPDRGLQETQYF
TGCGCCAGCAGCCCCCCCGACAGGGGGCTACAAGAGACCCAGTACTTC
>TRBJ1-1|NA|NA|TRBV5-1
CASSSGEGNTEAFF
TGCGCCAGCAGCTCTGGTGAGGGGAACACTGAAGCTTTCTTT
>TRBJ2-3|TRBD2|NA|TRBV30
CAWTLPPGLAVTDTQYF
TGTGCCTGGACTTTACCACCGGGACTAGCAGTCACAGATACGCAGTATTTT
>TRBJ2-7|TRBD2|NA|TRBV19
CASSRKKTSGDEQYF
TGTGCCAGTAGCAGAAAGAAGACTAGCGGGGACGAGCAGTACTTC
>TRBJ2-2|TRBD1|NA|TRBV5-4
CASSPGQGVDVLGELFF
TGTGCCAGCAGCCCGGGACAGGGCGTCGATGTCTTGGGGGAGCTGTTTTTT
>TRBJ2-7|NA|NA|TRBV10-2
CASSDRGLSGGYEQYF
TGCGCCAGCAGTGACCGGGGACTCTCGGGCGGGTACGAGCAGTACTTC
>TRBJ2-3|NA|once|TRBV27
CASSWTEDRSDTQYF
TGTGCCAGCAGCTGGACAGAGGATAGGTCAGATACGCAGTATTTT
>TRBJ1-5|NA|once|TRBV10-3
CAISESAQGTQPQHF
TGTGCCATCAGTGAGTCGGCGCAGGGAACCCAGCCCCAGCATTTT
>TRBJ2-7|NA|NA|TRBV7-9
CASSLDFYEQYF
TGTGCCAGCAGCTTAGACTTCTACGAGCAGTACTTC
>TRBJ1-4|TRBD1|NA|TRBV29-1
CSVYQGGLFF
TGCAGCGTTTATCAGGGGGGACTGTTTTTT
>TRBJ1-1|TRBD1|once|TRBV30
CAGKTGWGTEAFF
TGTGCCGGGAAGACAGGGTGGGGTACTGAAGCTTTCTTT
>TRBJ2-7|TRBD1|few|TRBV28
CASSLSVGVQGAGEQYF
TGTGCCAGCAGTTTATCCGTGGGGGTACAGGGGGCTGGCGAGCAGTACTTC
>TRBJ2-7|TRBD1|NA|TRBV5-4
CASSLPRGGKTSYEQYF
TGTGCCAGCAGCTTGCCTCGAGGGGGCAAGACCTCCTACGAGCAGTACTTC
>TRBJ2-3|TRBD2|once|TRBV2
CASRPGSGRASTDTQYF
TGTGCCAGCCGGCCTGGTAGCGGGAGGGCTAGCACAGATACGCAGTATTTT
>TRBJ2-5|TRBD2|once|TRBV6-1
CASYGGGAGETQYF
TGTGCCAGCTACGGGGGGGGAGCGGGAGAGACCCAGTACTTC
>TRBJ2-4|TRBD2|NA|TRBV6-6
CASSYGPSGSNIQYF
TGTGCCAGCAGTTACGGTCCTAGCGGGAGCAACATTCAGTACTTC
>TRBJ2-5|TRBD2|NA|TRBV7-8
CASSFYSGRAQETQYF
TGTGCCAGCAGCTTCTATAGCGGGAGGGCCCAAGAGACCCAGTACTTC
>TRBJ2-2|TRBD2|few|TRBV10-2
CASTGLAGAGELFF
TGCGCCAGCACGGGTCTAGCGGGAGCCGGGGAGCTGTTTTTT
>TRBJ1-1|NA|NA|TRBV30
CAWSRDTEAFF
TGTGCCTGGTCACGGGACACTGAAGCTTTCTTT
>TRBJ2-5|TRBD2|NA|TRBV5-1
CASSLGLAGNGGTQYF
TGCGCCAGCAGCTTGGGACTAGCGGGAAATGGAGGGACCCAGTACTTC
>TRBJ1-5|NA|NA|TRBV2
CASSEESGSGQPQHF
TGTGCCAGCAGTGAAGAGTCCGGTTCAGGGCAGCCCCAGCATTTT
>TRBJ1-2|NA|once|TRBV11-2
CASSPYIYGYTF
TGTGCCAGCAGCCCATACATCTATGGCTACACCTTC
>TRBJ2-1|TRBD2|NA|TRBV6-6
CASSATSGFNEQFF
TGTGCCAGCAGTGCGACTAGCGGGTTCAATGAGCAGTTCTTC
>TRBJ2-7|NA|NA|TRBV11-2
CASSLDRGPYEQYF
TGTGCCAGCAGCTTAGATAGAGGGCCATACGAGCAGTACTTC
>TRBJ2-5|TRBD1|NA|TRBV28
CASSSSRTGKETQYF
TGTGCCAGCAGTTCCTCTAGGACAGGGAAAGAGACCCAGTACTTC
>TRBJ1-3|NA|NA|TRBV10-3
CAIRVQGHSGNTIYF
TGTGCCATCAGGGTACAGGGTCACTCTGGAAACACCATATATTTT
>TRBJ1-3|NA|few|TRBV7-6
CASSLAKGTPSGNTIYF
TGTGCCAGCAGCTTAGCCAAGGGGACACCGTCTGGAAACACCATATATTTT
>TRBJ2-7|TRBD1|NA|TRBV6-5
CASKKTGATTYEQYF
TGTGCCAGCAAAAAGACAGGGGCGACGACCTACGAGCAGTACTTC
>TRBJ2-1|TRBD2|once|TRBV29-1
CSVEEVAGNEQFF
TGCAGCGTTGAAGAGGTAGCGGGAAATGAGCAGTTCTTC
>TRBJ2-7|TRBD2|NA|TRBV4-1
CASSPRLAGGSYEQYF
TGCGCCAGCAGCCCCAGACTAGCGGGAGGCTCCTACGAGCAGTACTTC
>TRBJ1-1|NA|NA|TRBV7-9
CASSLGFRQVEAFF
TGTGCCAGCAGCTTAGGTTTCCGACAGGTCGAAGCTTTCTTT
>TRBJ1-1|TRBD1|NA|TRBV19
CASSIGAFQGAKSEAFF
TGTGCCAGTAGTATTGGGGCCTTCCAGGGGGCGAAATCTGAAGCTTTCTTT
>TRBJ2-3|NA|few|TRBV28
CASSPHIAGTDTQYF
TGTGCCAGCAGTCCTCATATAGCGGGCACAGATACGCAGTATTTT
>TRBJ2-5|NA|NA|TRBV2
CASSEEGASVETQYF
TGTGCCAGCAGTGAAGAGGGGGCTAGCGTTGAGACCCAGTACTTC
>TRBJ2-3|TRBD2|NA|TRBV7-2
CASSRRGASGSTDTQYF
TGTGCCAGCAGCCGGAGGGGAGCTAGCGGGAGCACAGATACGCAGTATTTT